These T cell receptor beta chains were read from a single sample in a study of blood T cell repertoires in COVID-19. Measured with immunoSEQ multiplex PCR; TCRdb has only the in-frame clones, and not every one. The sample contains over 150,000 clones, less than 95% of which appear only once. Sequenced: peripheral blood. The receptor source for this set is a man aged 50-60 years with acute or convalescent COVID-19. Both conserved end residues are part of each CDR3. Fields, in order: V gene, clone size, D gene, J gene, CDR3 protein, CDR3 DNA. The D gene is left open where the match is weak. Not every row has a clone size; where given, it reads once, few, many or a size class.

v_call: TRBV11-2
clone_size: .
d_call: .
j_call: TRBJ2-1
cdr3_aa: CASSLDHFSSSYNEQFF
cdr3_nt: TGTGCCAGCAGCTTAGATCATTTTTCCAGCTCCTACAATGAGCAGTTCTTC

v_call: TRBV7-2
clone_size: .
d_call: TRBD1
j_call: TRBJ1-1
cdr3_aa: CASSLWKQGARMNTEAFF
cdr3_nt: TGTGCCAGCAGCTTATGGAAACAGGGGGCCCGTATGAACACTGAAGCTTTCTTT

v_call: TRBV28
clone_size: few
d_call: TRBD1
j_call: TRBJ1-1
cdr3_aa: CASSSQGLEAFF
cdr3_nt: TGTGCCAGCAGTTCACAGGGGCTAGAAGCTTTCTTT

v_call: TRBV11-2
clone_size: .
d_call: .
j_call: TRBJ2-1
cdr3_aa: CASSLRSGESFWYNEQFF
cdr3_nt: TGTGCCAGCAGCTTAAGGTCGGGAGAGTCTTTCTGGTACAATGAGCAGTTCTTC

v_call: TRBV28
clone_size: .
d_call: .
j_call: TRBJ2-5
cdr3_aa: CASSHGTWGAQYF
cdr3_nt: TGTGCCAGCAGCCACGGGACCTGGGGGGCCCAGTACTTC

v_call: TRBV18
clone_size: once
d_call: TRBD1
j_call: TRBJ1-1
cdr3_aa: CASSPFEDRGRSDTEAFF
cdr3_nt: TGTGCCAGCTCACCATTTGAGGACAGGGGGCGCTCGGACACTGAAGCTTTCTTT

v_call: TRBV7-2
clone_size: .
d_call: .
j_call: TRBJ1-2
cdr3_aa: CASSPKPEGSYGYTF
cdr3_nt: TGTGCCAGCAGCCCAAAGCCGGAGGGTAGCTATGGCTACACCTTC

v_call: TRBV19
clone_size: .
d_call: .
j_call: TRBJ1-6
cdr3_aa: CASSIPGSFNSPLHF
cdr3_nt: TGTGCCAGTTCGATCCCAGGTTCATTTAATTCACCCCTCCACTTT

v_call: TRBV3-1/TRBV3-2
clone_size: .
d_call: TRBD2
j_call: TRBJ2-5
cdr3_aa: CASSKLAGVGGAGTQYF
cdr3_nt: TGTGCCAGCAGCAAACTAGCGGGAGTTGGTGGTGCGGGGACCCAGTACTTC

v_call: TRBV2
clone_size: .
d_call: TRBD1
j_call: TRBJ1-5
cdr3_aa: CASSLSGTGYVQPQHF
cdr3_nt: TGTGCCAGCAGTCTCTCCGGGACAGGGTATGTTCAGCCCCAGCATTTT

v_call: TRBV5-5
clone_size: .
d_call: .
j_call: TRBJ1-6
cdr3_aa: CASSLTAGGAGLRSPLHF
cdr3_nt: TGTGCCAGCAGCTTGACCGCGGGAGGGGCAGGGTTACGGTCACCCCTCCACTTT

v_call: TRBV3-1/TRBV3-2
clone_size: .
d_call: .
j_call: TRBJ2-5
cdr3_aa: CASSQDYLVRETQYF
cdr3_nt: TGTGCCAGCAGCCAAGATTATCTGGTCCGGGAGACCCAGTACTTC

v_call: TRBV5-1
clone_size: once
d_call: .
j_call: TRBJ2-3
cdr3_aa: CASSFGVSTDTQYF
cdr3_nt: TGCGCCAGCAGCTTCGGGGTGAGCACAGATACGCAGTATTTT

v_call: TRBV2
clone_size: .
d_call: TRBD1
j_call: TRBJ1-1
cdr3_aa: CASGAQGASAFF
cdr3_nt: TGTGCCAGCGGGGCCCAGGGGGCCTCGGCTTTCTTT

v_call: TRBV28
clone_size: .
d_call: .
j_call: TRBJ1-6
cdr3_aa: CASSYGGRSPLHF
cdr3_nt: TGTGCCAGCAGTTACGGGGGGCGTTCACCCCTCCACTTT

v_call: TRBV5-1
clone_size: .
d_call: .
j_call: TRBJ2-5
cdr3_aa: CASSSTGVETQYF
cdr3_nt: TGCGCCAGCAGCTCGACAGGTGTTGAGACCCAGTACTTC

v_call: TRBV7-2
clone_size: .
d_call: TRBD2
j_call: TRBJ2-2
cdr3_aa: CASSSSGANTGELFF
cdr3_nt: TGTGCCAGCAGCTCGAGCGGGGCGAACACCGGGGAGCTGTTTTTT

v_call: TRBV10-3
clone_size: .
d_call: .
j_call: TRBJ2-2
cdr3_aa: CAISLTGTGELFF
cdr3_nt: TGTGCCATCAGTTTGACGGGCACCGGGGAGCTGTTTTTT

v_call: TRBV6-2/TRBV6-3
clone_size: .
d_call: .
j_call: TRBJ1-2
cdr3_aa: CASSYSARVPYGYTF
cdr3_nt: TGTGCCAGCAGTTACTCGGCCAGGGTCCCCTATGGCTACACCTTC

v_call: TRBV5-1
clone_size: .
d_call: .
j_call: TRBJ1-4
cdr3_aa: CASKIDTNEKLFF
cdr3_nt: TGCGCCAGCAAAATAGATACTAATGAAAAACTGTTTTTT

v_call: TRBV23-1
clone_size: .
d_call: .
j_call: TRBJ2-2
cdr3_aa: CASSQERVGARQFF
cdr3_nt: TGCGCCAGCAGTCAAGAACGCGTGGGGGCCCGCCAGTTTTTT

v_call: TRBV10-2
clone_size: .
d_call: .
j_call: TRBJ2-1
cdr3_aa: CASSEGEDANNEQFF
cdr3_nt: TGCGCCAGCAGTGAAGGGGAGGACGCCAACAATGAGCAGTTCTTC

v_call: TRBV7-2
clone_size: .
d_call: TRBD2
j_call: TRBJ2-1
cdr3_aa: CASSLRGGSGSVNEQFF
cdr3_nt: TGTGCCAGCAGCTTGCGAGGGGGTAGCGGGAGCGTGAATGAGCAGTTCTTC

v_call: TRBV5-1
clone_size: .
d_call: TRBD1
j_call: TRBJ1-3
cdr3_aa: CASSLVYRGAGNTIYF
cdr3_nt: TGCGCCAGCAGCTTGGTTTACAGGGGAGCCGGAAACACCATATATTTT

v_call: TRBV28
clone_size: .
d_call: TRBD1
j_call: TRBJ1-1
cdr3_aa: CASSFPGTGVAFF
cdr3_nt: TGTGCCAGCAGTTTCCCCGGGACAGGGGTGGCTTTCTTT

v_call: TRBV9
clone_size: .
d_call: TRBD2
j_call: TRBJ2-2
cdr3_aa: CASSVSLAGLFSGNTGELFF
cdr3_nt: TGTGCCAGCAGCGTATCCCTAGCGGGGTTGTTTAGCGGAAACACCGGGGAGCTGTTTTTT

v_call: TRBV3-1/TRBV3-2
clone_size: .
d_call: .
j_call: TRBJ1-3
cdr3_aa: CASSQGYGTGNTIYF
cdr3_nt: TGTGCCAGCAGCCAAGGGTACGGGACTGGAAACACCATATATTTT

v_call: TRBV5-1
clone_size: once
d_call: TRBD2
j_call: TRBJ2-1
cdr3_aa: CASSPLAGGGSEQFF
cdr3_nt: TGCGCCAGCAGTCCCCTAGCGGGAGGAGGGAGTGAGCAGTTCTTC